This T cell receptor beta chain was captured by sequencing in a study of T-cell memory formation after mild COVID-19 (dated by TCRdb to the early 2020s). Study-level background: Most TCR sequence clusters were specific to one of the two donors. Two young, previously healthy adult volunteers, one female and one male, were included in the cohort. In two donors, T-cell clones that expanded and contracted after mild COVID-19 were tracked by sequencing TCRalpha and TCRbeta repertoires over time. Summary of the overall study and its limitations: The detection of some responding clones in pre-infection memory suggests that pre-existing cross-reactive memory T cells joined the SARS-CoV-2 response. SARS-CoV-2 specificity was not confirmed for the second-wave clones peaking on day 37. Only a couple of mild cases were covered by the study, and larger cohorts that include severe cases with pre-infection samples were considered necessary. Contracting CD4+ clones turned up mainly in the CM and EM memory subsets, whereas EMRA was where CD8+ clones were enriched. Balanced CD4/CD8 phenotypes were observed for clones contracting from day 15 to 85, whereas a bias towards CD4+ was observed for a second wave of clones expanding from day 15 to 37.

Between the V and J ends, shortened by 4 bases and 2 bases respectively, the junction contains 18 bases. The germline V gene (reference sequence) yields SEHNR for CDR1 and FQNEAQ for CDR2. The CDR3 measures 16 amino acids from cysteine to phenylalanine. Only the CDR3 DNA stays, 48 bases, in frame from base 1. As to this clonotype: Its target antigen remains unknown. Per-base quality was not reported, and no clone a single base away is much larger than it.

Instrument on record: Illumina NovaSeq 6000. TCRalpha and TCRbeta cDNA libraries were built by 5'RACE with constant-segment primers, adding sample barcodes and unique molecular identifiers. RNA was extracted from every sample with Trizol reagent. Libraries were amplified in two PCR steps, with a second sample barcode and Illumina TruSeq adapters added in the second step. Libraries were sequenced on an Illumina NovaSeq with 2 x 150 bp paired-end reads. In the source study's methods: Reads were demultiplexed and collapsed into UMI-guided consensus sequences with migec v1.2.7. With mixcr v2.1.11, UMI consensuses were aligned to TRA and TRB V and J templates and assembled into clonotypes. Expanded or contracted clonotypes were those called significant by both edgeR and NoisET, with noise models trained on biological replicates. For edgeR calls, the cutoffs were a false discovery rate-adjusted p below 0.01 and a log2 fold-change threshold of 1. As an exploratory analysis of dynamics, max-normalized trajectories of the 1000 most abundant clonotypes were examined with PCA combined with hierarchical clustering. Separately sequenced CD4+ and CD8+ repertoires were used to assign a CD4 or CD8 phenotype to each responding clone. TCRdb redid the processing of the public reads, applying fastp at Q25 and MiXCR, and retained in-frame beta chains. Here each entry gathers all rows of one CDR3 protein and keeps the most common genes and DNA. The V and J calls were not made by the authors but by TCRdb's processing. The sample table records 400,000 to 500,000 distinct CDR3 sequences; 24% of these occur just once. Together, the top ten hold around 8.7% of the sample.

PBMCs were isolated by Ficoll-Paque density gradient centrifugation. The TCR comes from an adult woman who had mild COVID-19 (a few samples of this study predate the infection). The sample titles of this study are shuffled in the database, so cell type and time point are left out; the donor was told from shared clones. The sample consisted of PBMCs or a T cell subset sorted from them (not recorded which). The sequence is built from TRBV7-9 and TRBJ2-7; TRBD1 is a possible D gene, resting on 5 matching bases. The CDR3 protein sequence reads: CASSSTGSSLPYEQYF. DNA sequence: TGTGCCAGCAGCTCAACAGGCTCCTCATTGCCCTACGAGCAGTACTTC.